This T cell receptor beta chain was recorded in a study of somatic mutations in cytotoxic T cells in rheumatoid arthritis. On the study more broadly: Among the T-cell populations stained with V beta antibodies, some were separated by flow sorting at nearly 100% purity, including V beta1+ cells whose TCRB was sequenced. Study outcomes and limitations: For rheumatoid arthritis patients, the slight TRBV07 underrepresentation lacked multiple-comparison adjustment. Antigen specificity of the expanded CD8+ clones was not determined. The top CD8+ clone topped 20% of CD8+ cells in about an eighth of the 65 patients.

Libraries were prepared by immunoSEQ multiplex PCR; TCRdb keeps only in-frame clonotypes and omits some of them. Of about 10,000 clones listed, about four fifths are singletons. Trimming pared 5 bases from V and 1 base from J, leaving 12 bases between. Germline V gene data show CDR1 as MNHEY and CDR2 as SVGAGI. This CDR3 has 15 residues. A note on this clone: Its antigen is currently unknown.

The sample consisted of CD8+ T cells sorted from blood. V is TRBV6-5 and J is TRBJ1-5; possibly TRBD1 for D (5 bases). The sequence was collected from a woman in her 50s in good health. The CDR3 spells CASSRGEGSNQPQHF. CDR3 nucleotides: TGTGCCAGCAGTCGAGGGGAGGGGAGCAATCAGCCCCAGCATTTT.